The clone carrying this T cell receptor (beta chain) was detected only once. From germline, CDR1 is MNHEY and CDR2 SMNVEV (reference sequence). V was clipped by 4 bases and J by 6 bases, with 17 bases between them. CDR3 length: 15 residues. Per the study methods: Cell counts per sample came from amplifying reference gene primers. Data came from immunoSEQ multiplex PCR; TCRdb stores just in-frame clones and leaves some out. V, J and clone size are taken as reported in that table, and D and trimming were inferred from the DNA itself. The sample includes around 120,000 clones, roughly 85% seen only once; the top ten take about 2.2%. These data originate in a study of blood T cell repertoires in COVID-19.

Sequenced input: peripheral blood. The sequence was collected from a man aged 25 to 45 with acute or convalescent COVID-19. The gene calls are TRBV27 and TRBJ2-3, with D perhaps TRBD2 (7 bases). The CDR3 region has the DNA TGTGCCAGCAGTTCCGGGGGGCGGGGGCTCGATACGCAGTATTTT. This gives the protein CASSSGGRGLDTQYF.